Each of the 21 T cell receptor beta chains below was sequenced from the same sample in a study of shared clonotypes between healthy human individuals. Libraries were prepared by immunoSEQ multiplex PCR; TCRdb keeps only in-frame clonotypes and omits some of them. This repertoire shows millions of clones, roughly 96% found once; its top ten account for 0.1% to 0.15%. The sample consisted of naive CD4+ T cells sorted from blood. The subset was: CD45RA+ positively selected. The receptors were gathered from a man aged 18-30 years in good health.

This chain joins TRBV7-2 and TRBJ2-5; D is possibly TRBD2 (7 bases). CDR1 SGHTA and CDR2 FQGNSA come from the germline V gene. This CDR3 has 16 amino acids. V was shortened by 4 bases and J by 4 bases, with 19 bases between the two germline ends. The CDR3 DNA reads TGTGCCAGCAGCTCCCTCGGGGGCGGGAGAGGAGAGACCCAGTACTTC. As protein: CASSSLGGGRGETQYF.

CDR3 protein: CASSPREGYQPQHF. The CDR3, as DNA: TGCGCCAGCAGCCCCCGCGAGGGGTATCAGCCCCAGCATTTT. The chain joins TRBV4-1 to TRBJ1-5; TRBD1 is a possible D gene (5 bases). The ends were cut back, 4 bases at V and 5 bases at J, with 12 bases in the middle. The germline V gene has CDR1 MGHRA and CDR2 YSYEKL. The CDR3 has 14 amino acids.

The J gene is TRBJ2-5, the V gene TRBV5-4, with D perhaps TRBD1 or TRBD2 (5 bases each). With 4 bases removed from V and 4 bases from J, the gap between germline ends came to 17 bases. CDR3 length: 15 residues. Germline V lookup: CDR1 SGHNT, CDR2 YYREEE (reference sequence). The CDR3 bases are TGTGCCAGCAGCCGGGGCGGCCTGGGCCTAGAGACCCAGTACTTC. Translation gives CASSRGGLGLETQYF.

V is TRBV28 and J is TRBJ1-2, with 7 bases fitting TRBD1. Trimming cost V 10 bases and J 8 bases; bases outside gene matches: 13. The CDR3 totals 13 residues. Germline lookup yields CDR1 MDHEN and CDR2 SYDVKM. CDR3 in DNA: TGTGCCACCCCGGGACAGTCAGGTGGGGGCTACACCTTC. Its translation is CATPGQSGGGYTF.

This clone occurred once. The chain uses TRBV7-5 and TRBJ1-1. TRBV7-5 is termed a pseudogene. This CDR3 comprises 16 residues. CDR3 sequence reads: CARSLESGAGLTEAFF. The CDR3 DNA sequence: TGTGCCAGAAGCTTAGAGTCGGGTGCGGGTTTGACTGAAGCTTTCTTT.

The chain joins TRBV20-1 to TRBJ1-1; D is undetermined. Germline V lookup: CDR1 DFQATT, CDR2 SNEGSKA (reference sequence). CDR3 length: 10 residues. V lost 3 bases to trimming and J lost 10 bases, with 9 bases between them. CDR3 nucleotides: TGCAGTGCTAGGGTCGGGTCAGCTTTCTTT. It translates to CSARVGSAFF.

The rearrangement uses TRBV10-3 and TRBJ1-1; D perhaps matches TRBD1 (5 bases). The CDR3 runs to 13 residues. V lost 3 bases to trimming and J lost 5 bases, with 10 bases between them. Germline assignment: CDR1 ENHRY and CDR2 SYGVKD. The CDR3: CAISDGKGTEAFF. Here the CDR3 DNA reads TGTGCCATCAGTGATGGAAAGGGGACTGAAGCTTTCTTT.

Points on this clone: Other nucleotide sequences in the sample specify the same CDR3. The rearrangement links TRBV18 to TRBJ2-7, with D maybe TRBD2 (6 bases). Germline V gene sequence: CDR1 KGHSH, CDR2 LQKENI. V was shortened by 2 bases and J by 2 bases, with 10 bases between the two germline ends. This CDR3 has 14 residues. CDR3 in amino acids: CASSPEGLPYEQYF. The CDR3 region has the DNA TGTGCCAGCTCACCAGAGGGACTTCCCTACGAGCAGTACTTC.

The chain couples TRBV7-8 to TRBJ1-2; D not resolved. The CDR3 runs to 13 residues. Germline lookup yields CDR1 SGHVS and CDR2 FQNEAQ. The V gene lost 5 bases and the J gene lost 5 bases, with 12 bases spanning the gap. As DNA, the CDR3 is TGTGCCAGCAGCCCTGATTGGAATTATGGCTACACCTTC. Its protein product is CASSPDWNYGYTF.

This chain links TRBV12-5 with TRBJ1-2, with a weak D call TRBD1 (6 bases). This CDR3 region has 14 residues. Germline V gene lookup returns CDR1 LGHNT and CDR2 FRNRAP. V lost 6 bases, J lost 4 bases, and 15 bases lay in between. The CDR3 is CASGLQGGSYGYTF. CDR3 nucleotides: TGTGCTAGTGGGCTACAGGGTGGGAGCTATGGCTACACCTTC.

The chain employs TRBV6-1 and TRBJ2-7, with D possibly TRBD1 on 5 matching bases. CDR1 and CDR2 from the germline V gene are MNHNS and SASEGT. CDR3 size: 11 residues. V was pared by 8 bases and J by 2 bases, with 7 bases between. The CDR3 protein is CASQQAYEQYF. The CDR3 DNA is TGTGCCAGCCAACAGGCCTACGAGCAGTACTTC.

This clone was detected once. The rearrangement uses TRBV5-1 and TRBJ1-1; D may be TRBD1 (6 bases). V lost 5 bases and J lost 1, with 15 bases in between. This CDR3 region has 15 residues. Germline CDR1 reads SGHRS; CDR2 reads YFSETQ. CDR3 nucleotides: TGCGCCAGCAGGTCAGGGGAGGCTCGGAACACTGAAGCTTTCTTT. The encoded protein is CASRSGEARNTEAFF.

This clone showed up just once. Other nucleotide sequences in the sample specify the same CDR3. The V gene is TRBV2, the J gene TRBJ1-5; D is unclear. CDR3 size: 14 residues. V was cut by 1 base and J by 4 bases, with 8 bases left in between. The germline V gene has CDR1 SNHLY and CDR2 FYNNEI. The CDR3 loop reads CASSEGGANQPQHF. The CDR3 DNA reads as TGTGCCAGCAGTGAAGGAGGCGCGAATCAGCCCCAGCATTTT.

CDR3 amino acids: CASSLARVTGNTEAFF. The CDR3 region has the DNA TGCGCCAGCAGCTTGGCAAGAGTAACAGGGAACACTGAAGCTTTCTTT. The J gene is TRBJ1-1, the V gene TRBV5-1, with a weak D call TRBD1 (5 bases). Between the trimmed V and J ends, which lost 0 bases and 1 base, there was a span of 13 bases. The CDR3 length is 16 residues. CDR1 and CDR2 from the germline V gene are SGHRS and YFSETQ.

The V gene is TRBV5-1, the J gene TRBJ2-2; D remains ambiguous. Trimming shortened V by 4 bases and J by 4 bases, and 17 bases separated the two germline ends. CDR1 is SGHRS and CDR2 is YFSETQ in the germline V gene. The CDR3 consists of 16 residues. CDR3: CASSPDPRTGTGELFF. The CDR3 region has the DNA TGCGCCAGCAGCCCTGATCCCCGAACGGGCACCGGGGAGCTGTTTTTT.

V gene TRBV5-1 combines with J gene TRBJ2-7; tentative D call: TRBD2 (6 bases). Germline assignment: CDR1 SGHRS and CDR2 YFSETQ. V lost 0 bases, J lost 2 bases, and 18 bases lay in between. CDR3 length: 17 amino acids. The CDR3 nucleotides are TGCGCCAGCAGCTTGGGGCGAGGGACTCGCAAAACCTACGAGCAGTACTTC. It is translated as CASSLGRGTRKTYEQYF.

The gene calls are TRBV10-3 and TRBJ1-2; a possible D gene is TRBD1 (6 bases). Germline lookup yields CDR1 ENHRY and CDR2 SYGVKD. The CDR3 length is 14 residues. The ends were cut back, 3 bases at V and 3 bases at J, with 11 bases in the middle. The CDR3 sequence: CAISDLQGDYGYTF. The CDR3 DNA reads as TGTGCCATCAGTGATTTACAGGGTGACTATGGCTACACCTTC.

The CDR3 DNA is TGTGCCAGCAGTGAAAAGCGGGCCTCCTACAATGAGCAGTTCTTC. It codes for CASSEKRASYNEQFF. The chain recombines TRBV2 with TRBJ2-1; weak D call: TRBD2 (6 bases). V lost 2 bases and J lost 0, with 8 bases in between. The length of the CDR3 is 15 residues. The germline gives CDR1 SNHLY, CDR2 FYNNEI.

The genes are TRBV27 and TRBJ1-6; D gene uncertain. Germline V gene lookup returns CDR1 MNHEY and CDR2 SMNVEV (reference sequence). The CDR3 is 13 residues long. CDR3 sequence: CTSRSSYNSPLHF. CDR3 nucleotides: TGTACATCGCGTAGCTCCTATAATTCACCCCTCCACTTT.

The chain is built from TRBV7-9 and TRBJ2-3; no clear D gene. V lost 3 bases and J lost 4, with 5 bases in between. The CDR3 is made up of 12 amino acids. CDR1 and CDR2 (germline): SEHNR, FQNEAQ (reference sequence). The CDR3, as DNA: TGTGCCAGCAGCTTTAATCCAGATACGCAGTATTTT. This codes for CASSFNPDTQYF.

CDR3 DNA: TGTGCCAGCAGTTACTCTAGAGTTGCGGGCGGAAAACTGTTTTTT. Protein sequence: CASSYSRVAGGKLFF. The chain joins TRBV6-5 to TRBJ1-4; D uncertain. This CDR3 is built from 15 residues. Trimming took off 0 bases at V and 10 bases at J, with 15 bases between the two ends. Germline V lookup: CDR1 MNHEY, CDR2 SVGAGI.